This section outlines one TCR beta chain sequence together with its context. The data derive from a study of PD-L1 blockade in urothelial cancer. TCRdb's copy holds only in-frame clones and misses some; the assay was immunoSEQ multiplex PCR. This table holds more than 85,000 clones, about nine tenths found once. This sequence was found in a woman of 80 years or more with urothelial cancer. Here the sequenced sample was PBMCs, taken around atezolizumab (anti-PD-L1) treatment.

The DNA for the CDR3 is TGTGCCAGCAGCATAGGACAGGGGACTAATGAAAAACTGTTTTTT. Amino acids: CASSIGQGTNEKLFF. The genes are TRBV5-6 and TRBJ1-4; 9 positions agree with TRBD1. The CDR3 has 15 residues. V gave up 4 bases and J gave up 2 bases; unmatched junction bases: 3. CDR1 and CDR2 (germline): SGHDT, YYEEEE.